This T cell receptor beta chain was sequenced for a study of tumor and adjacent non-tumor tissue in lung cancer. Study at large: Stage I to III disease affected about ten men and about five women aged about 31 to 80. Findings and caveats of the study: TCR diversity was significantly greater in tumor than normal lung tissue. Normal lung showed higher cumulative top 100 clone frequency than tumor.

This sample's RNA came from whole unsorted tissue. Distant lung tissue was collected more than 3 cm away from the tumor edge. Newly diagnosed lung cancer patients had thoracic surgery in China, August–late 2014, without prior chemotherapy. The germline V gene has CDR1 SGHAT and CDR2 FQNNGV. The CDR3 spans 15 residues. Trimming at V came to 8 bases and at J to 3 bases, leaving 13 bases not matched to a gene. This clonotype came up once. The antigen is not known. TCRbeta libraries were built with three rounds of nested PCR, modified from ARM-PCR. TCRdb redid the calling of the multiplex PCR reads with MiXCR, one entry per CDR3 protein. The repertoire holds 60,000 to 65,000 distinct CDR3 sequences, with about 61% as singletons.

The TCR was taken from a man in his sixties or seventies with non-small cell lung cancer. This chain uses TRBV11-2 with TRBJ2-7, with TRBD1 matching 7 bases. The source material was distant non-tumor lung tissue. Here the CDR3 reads CASGAFRGGLYEQYF. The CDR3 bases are TGTGCCAGCGGTGCTTTCAGAGGGGGCCTCTACGAGCAGTACTTC.